The rows below give T cell receptor beta chains drawn from one sample of a study of CD8+ T cells in alopecia areata. This table comes from immunoSEQ multiplex PCR, and its TCRdb copy is limited to in-frame clones, with some not included. Found here are 200,000 to 250,000 clones, less than 65% of them singletons; the top ten hold more than 3.5%. The sequencing used CD4+ T cells sorted from blood, collected at week 4, from a patient treated with tofacitinib. Receptors originate from a human donor with alopecia areata. Both conserved end residues are part of each CDR3. A D gene is named only where the DNA matches it firmly. The size entry is marked missing in some rows and otherwise reads once, few, many or a size class.

d_call j_call v_call clone_size cdr3_nt cdr3_aa
. TRBJ1-5 TRBV4-3 once TGCGCCAGCAGCCAAGATTCCATGGGGAATCAGCCCCAGCATTTT CASSQDSMGNQPQHF
TRBD1 TRBJ1-1 TRBV5-1 . TGCGCCAGCAGCCCGGGAGGGGGCATGACCACTGAAGCTTTCTTT CASSPGGGMTTEAFF
. TRBJ2-3 TRBV5-4 once TGTGCCAGCAGAGCCAGACAGACAGGTAGCACAGATACGCAGTATTTT CASRARQTGSTDTQYF
TRBD1 TRBJ2-7 TRBV5-6 . TGTGCCAGCGCGGACAGGGTAGGCGTCGAGCAGTACTTC CASADRVGVEQYF
TRBD2 TRBJ2-5 TRBV19 few TGTGCCAGTAGTCCCAGTAGGAGGGCCGGGGGGGCAGAGACCCAGTACTTC CASSPSRRAGGAETQYF
TRBD2 TRBJ2-1 TRBV10-3 . TGTGCCATCAGTGAGTCAAGTCTAGCGGGGGCGACACCTGAGCAGTTCTTC CAISESSLAGATPEQFF
. TRBJ1-5 TRBV18 . TGTGCCAGCTCACCAGTAGACGGTCAGCCCCAGCATTTT CASSPVDGQPQHF
. TRBJ1-2 TRBV29-1 few TGCAGCGTTGGTGTGGGGCTTGGCTATGGCTACACCTTC CSVGVGLGYGYTF
. TRBJ1-1 TRBV6-5 . TGTGCCAGCAGCGCATCCTGGGCTAACACTGAAGCTTTCTTT CASSASWANTEAFF
TRBD1 TRBJ2-7 TRBV4-3 . TGCGCCAGCAGCCTGGGGACAGGGGGATTTTACGAGCAGTACTTC CASSLGTGGFYEQYF
. TRBJ1-1 TRBV2 few TGTGCCAGTCAGGTTTACACTGAAGCTTTCTTT CASQVYTEAFF
TRBD1 TRBJ1-1 TRBV15 few TGTGCCACCAGCAACCGACAGGGTCACACTGAAGCTTTCTTT CATSNRQGHTEAFF
. TRBJ2-5 TRBV25-1 . TGTGCCAGCAGTGAATTGGGGGCGGCTCCTCAAGAGACCCAGTACTTC CASSELGAAPQETQYF
. TRBJ1-5 TRBV30 . TGTGCCTGGAGTCTCCCAGGTCAGCCCCAGCATTTT CAWSLPGQPQHF
. TRBJ2-1 TRBV5-1 . TGCGCCAGCAGCTTGGGGCCTGGTGGGGCAAGCTCCTACAATGAGCAGTTCTTC CASSLGPGGASSYNEQFF
TRBD1 TRBJ1-1 TRBV6-6 few TGTGCCAGCAGTTTTCCGGGACAGGGAACTGAAGCTTTCTTT CASSFPGQGTEAFF
. TRBJ2-5 TRBV5-6 . TGTGCCAGCAGCTCCAGGATCCTGGACATCCAACGAGAGACCCAGTACTTC CASSSRILDIQRETQYF
. TRBJ1-2 TRBV20-1 . TGCAGTGCTTGGGGGGTGCATGGCTACACCTTC CSAWGVHGYTF
TRBD2 TRBJ2-2 TRBV19 once TGTGCCAGTACCGACAACCTTCGAGGGCCAGGACTAGCGGCGAACACCGGGGAGCTGTTTTTT CASTDNLRGPGLAANTGELFF
. TRBJ2-7 TRBV5-1 . TGCGCCAGCAGCTTGGCGTTGGGGAACTACGAGCAGTACTTC CASSLALGNYEQYF